These 27 T cell receptor beta chains originate from one sample sequenced in a study of somatic mutations in cytotoxic T cells in rheumatoid arthritis. The table came from immunoSEQ multiplex PCR; TCRdb's copy has only in-frame clones and leaves some out. Altogether roughly 25,000 clones are present, around 74% being singletons, with the ten largest covering approximately 10%. The specimen sequenced was CD8+ T cells sorted from blood. The source of these receptors is a woman aged 18 to 35 in good health.

J is TRBJ1-1 and V is TRBV19, with D possibly being TRBD1 (5 bases). The CDR3 totals 14 residues. Trimming cost V 2 bases and J 1 base, with 8 bases left between them. Germline assignment: CDR1 LNHDA and CDR2 SQIVND (reference sequence). The CDR3 bases are TGTGCCAGTAGTATATGGGGGGAGAACACTGAAGCTTTCTTT. It specifies CASSIWGENTEAFF.

This chain connects TRBV9 to TRBJ2-1; the match to TRBD2 covers 15 bases. CDR1 and CDR2 (germline): SGDLS, YYNGEE. This CDR3 comprises 16 residues. After removal of 3 bases from V and 9 bases from J, the junction contained 7 bases not matched to a gene. The CDR3 DNA reads as TGTGCCAGCAGCGGAAGGACTAGCGGGAGGGAGGGTGAGCAGTTCTTC. It encodes CASSGRTSGREGEQFF.

This clone was detected only a few times. The chain carries TRBV4-1 and TRBJ1-1; 7 bases map to TRBD1. The germline gives CDR1 MGHRA, CDR2 YSYEKL. Losses at the gene ends were 5 bases for V and 5 bases for J; bases not matched to a gene: 11. The CDR3 runs to 15 residues. CDR3 amino acids: CASSEGGPRETEAFF. The CDR3, as DNA: TGCGCCAGCAGCGAAGGGGGCCCCAGGGAGACTGAAGCTTTCTTT.

This clone was recorded once. This chain connects TRBV4-2 to TRBJ1-1, with D unclear. There are 14 residues in the CDR3. With 6 bases removed from V and 2 bases from J, the gap between germline ends came to 13 bases. The germline V gene encodes CDR1 LGHNA and CDR2 YNFKEQ. CDR3 nucleotide sequence: TGTGCCAGCAGTCTCATGGAGGGAAACACTGAAGCTTTCTTT. It translates to CASSLMEGNTEAFF.

This clone was detected only a few times. The J gene is TRBJ2-3, the V gene TRBV29-1; 13 nucleotides match TRBD2. Trimming removed 1 base from V and 2 bases from J; junction bases left unmatched: 3. CDR3 length: 16 amino acids. Germline V CDR1 and CDR2: SQVTM, ANQGSEA. CDR3 nucleotides: TGCAGCGTTGAAGGGGGGACTAGCGGGGACACAGATACGCAGTATTTT. It is translated as CSVEGGTSGDTDTQYF.

The chain employs TRBV4-2 and TRBJ2-7; possibly TRBD2 for D (6 bases). The CDR3 is 19 residues long. The V end lost 1 base, the J end lost 4 bases, and 26 bases lay between the germline ends. CDR1 and CDR2 from the germline V gene are LGHNA and YNFKEQ. Written as DNA, the CDR3 is TGTGCCAGCAGCCAAGGGGACCTGACCGACCTAGCGACACCTTACGAGCAGTACTTC. Encoded protein: CASSQGDLTDLATPYEQYF.

This sequence joins TRBV27 and TRBJ1-2; 8 positions agree with TRBD1. This CDR3 is built from 14 residues. Germline CDR1 and CDR2: MNHEY and SMNVEV (reference sequence). V was pared by 6 bases and J by 4 bases, with 7 bases of the junction left unmatched. CDR3 sequence (DNA): TGTGCCAGCAGCGAAACAGGGGGGGCCTATGGCTACACCTTC. Protein: CASSETGGAYGYTF.

This clone was seen a handful of times. The V gene is TRBV27, the J gene TRBJ1-5, with no clear D. Per germline, CDR1 MNHEY and CDR2 SMNVEV (reference sequence). Trimming took 6 bases from V and 5 from J, leaving 11 bases between them. The CDR3 length is 13 residues. For the CDR3, the DNA is TGTGCCAGCAGCCACTCAGAGGATCAGCCCCAGCATTTT. It codes for CASSHSEDQPQHF.

This clone has more than one count but fewer than ten. The V call is TRBV27, the J call TRBJ1-5, with D maybe TRBD1 (5 bases). The ends were cut back, 3 bases at V and 7 bases at J, with 13 bases in the middle. Germline CDR1 is MNHEY and CDR2 is SMNVEV (reference sequence). The length of the CDR3 is 14 residues. Written as DNA, the CDR3 is TGTGCCAGCAGTTTGGGGCCCTGGGGCCAGCCCCAGCATTTT. It translates to CASSLGPWGQPQHF.

V usage is TRBV2 and J usage is TRBJ2-7; D unresolved. The CDR3 length is 12 residues. Germline values: CDR1 SNHLY, CDR2 FYNNEI. Between the trimmed V and J ends, which lost 6 bases and 3 bases, there was a span of 9 bases. This CDR3 reads CASRAGRYEQYF. The CDR3 coding sequence is TGTGCCAGCAGGGCCGGACGCTACGAGCAGTACTTC.

This clone was observed a handful of times. The sample holds other DNA sequences that translate to the same CDR3. This rearrangement joins TRBV9 to TRBJ2-1; 10 bases match TRBD2. CDR1 SGDLS and CDR2 YYNGEE come from the germline V gene. The length of the CDR3 is 15 residues. V was pared by 0 bases and J by 8 bases, with 5 bases of the junction left unmatched. CDR3 sequence reads: CASSVGTSGEYEQFF. The DNA of the CDR3 is TGTGCCAGCAGCGTAGGAACTAGCGGGGAATATGAGCAGTTCTTC.

The rearrangement uses TRBV7-2 and TRBJ2-7, with 13 bases matching TRBD2. Unmatched junction bases numbered 5, after V lost 5 bases and J lost 4 bases. The germline gives CDR1 SGHTA, CDR2 FQGNSA. The CDR3 covers 15 residues. CDR3 loop: CASSAGTSGTYEQYF. The CDR3 bases are TGTGCCAGCAGCGCAGGGACTAGCGGGACGTACGAGCAGTACTTC.

The V and J genes are TRBV10-3 and TRBJ2-3, with 11 bases identical to TRBD1. The V and J ends lost 6 bases and 1 base, in that order; junction bases with no gene match: 9. The CDR3 contains 17 residues. From germline, CDR1 is ENHRY and CDR2 SYGVKD. DNA for the CDR3: TGTGCCATCAGAAGGGGACAGGGGGACGCTGGCACAGATACGCAGTATTTT. It codes for CAIRRGQGDAGTDTQYF.

This clone was counted once. V and J are TRBV28 and TRBJ2-3; TRBD2 matches at 14 bases. The V gene end was trimmed by 5 bases and the J gene end by 0 bases; junction bases not matched to a gene: 16. Per germline, CDR1 MDHEN and CDR2 SYDVKM. The CDR3 sequence is 21 residues long. The DNA of the CDR3 is TGTGCCAGCAGTCTGCGCGGTCGACTAGCGGGGGGGATACCCAGCACAGATACGCAGTATTTT. Protein: CASSLRGRLAGGIPSTDTQYF. Together with reference TRBV28 and TRBJ2-3, the CDR3 gives the full variable domain: DVKVTQSSRYLVKRTGEKVFLECVQDMDHENMFWYRQDPGLGLRLIYFSYDVKMKEKGDIPEGYSVSREKKERFSLILESASTNQTSMYLCASSLRGRLAGGIPSTDTQYFGPGTRLTVL.

This clone was seen a handful of times. The chain joins TRBV27 to TRBJ1-5, with a possible D match to TRBD1 (5 bases). Trimming shortened V by 11 bases and J by 4 bases, and 9 bases separated the two germline ends. CDR1 and CDR2 (germline): MNHEY, SMNVEV (reference sequence). The CDR3 is 11 residues long. As DNA, the CDR3 is TGTGCCGCGGGGGGGAATCAGCCCCAGCATTTT. Its protein product is CAAGGNQPQHF.

The J gene is TRBJ2-5, the V gene TRBV4-1; D is unresolved. CDR3 size: 14 residues. V gave up 4 bases and J gave up 1 base, with 10 bases separating them. The germline CDR1 and CDR2 sequences are MGHRA and YSYEKL. CDR3 sequence (DNA): TGCGCCAGCAGCCCGGGCCCGCGCCAAGAGACCCAGTACTTC. Translation gives CASSPGPRQETQYF.

Here the CDR3 DNA reads TGTGCCAGCAGCTTAGGCCTGACGGTTCCTGAAGCTTTCTTT. Its protein product is CASSLGLTVPEAFF. V and J are TRBV13 and TRBJ1-1, with D uncertain. CDR1 and CDR2 (germline): PRHDT, FYEKMQ (reference sequence). This CDR3 is built from 14 residues. Trimming left V 0 bases short and J 6 bases short, with 11 bases between.

V gene TRBV6-5 combines with J gene TRBJ2-1, with D possibly TRBD1 on 6 matching bases. Germline V CDR1 and CDR2: MNHEY, SVGAGI. V was trimmed by 2 bases and J by 1 base, leaving 9 bases between them. The CDR3 sequence is 15 residues long. In nucleotides, the CDR3 is TGTGCCAGCAGTTACACAGGGCAGTCCTACAATGAGCAGTTCTTC. Its translation: CASSYTGQSYNEQFF.

This rearrangement joins TRBV7-3 to TRBJ2-3; a possible D gene is TRBD2 (5 bases). The germline CDR1 and CDR2 sequences are SGHTA and FQGTGA. V lost 5 bases to trimming and J lost 4 bases, with 13 bases between them. The CDR3 sequence is 14 residues long. CDR3 in amino acids: CASSTLAEADTQYF. Here the CDR3 DNA reads TGTGCCAGCAGCACCTTGGCGGAGGCAGATACGCAGTATTTT.

Only a few counts were recorded for this clone. The chain carries TRBV28 and TRBJ2-3, with D tentatively TRBD1 (5 bases). This CDR3 is 14 amino acids long. Trimming left V 3 bases short and J 3 bases short, with 10 bases between. The germline V gene has CDR1 MDHEN and CDR2 SYDVKM. This CDR3 is CASSFVAGTDTQYF. CDR3 DNA: TGTGCCAGCAGTTTTGTAGCAGGGACAGATACGCAGTATTTT.

The chain links TRBV28 to TRBJ1-6, with 7 bases identical to TRBD1. Germline loops: CDR1 MDHEN, CDR2 SYDVKM. Unmatched junction bases numbered 8, after V lost 6 bases and J lost 3 bases. The CDR3 contains 16 residues. The CDR3 region is CASSTTGTDYNSPLHF. Here the CDR3 DNA reads TGTGCCAGCAGCACTACCGGGACAGACTATAATTCACCCCTCCACTTT. Filled out from reference TRBV28 and TRBJ1-6, the complete variable domain reads DVKVTQSSRYLVKRTGEKVFLECVQDMDHENMFWYRQDPGLGLRLIYFSYDVKMKEKGDIPEGYSVSREKKERFSLILESASTNQTSMYLCASSTTGTDYNSPLHFGNGTRLTVT.

The V call is TRBV28, the J call TRBJ2-3; tentatively, D is TRBD1 (5 bases). The CDR3 has 14 residues. The germline V gene has CDR1 MDHEN and CDR2 SYDVKM. Trimming shortened V by 5 bases and J by 6 bases, and 15 bases separated the two germline ends. The CDR3 region is CASSIGAGSDTQYF. The CDR3 DNA reads as TGTGCCAGCAGTATAGGGGCAGGGTCGGATACGCAGTATTTT.

The genes are TRBV7-3 and TRBJ2-3; perhaps TRBD2 as D (5 bases). This CDR3 is 13 amino acids long. From germline, CDR1 is SGHTA and CDR2 FQGTGA. Trimming shortened V by 5 bases and J by 6 bases, and 12 bases separated the two germline ends. CDR3 amino acids: CASSQRTLDTQYF. CDR3 nucleotides: TGTGCCAGCAGCCAGCGGACGTTGGATACGCAGTATTTT.

This rearrangement joins TRBV5-4 to TRBJ2-1; TRBD2 agrees at 7 bases. CDR3 length: 16 residues. Trimming at V came to 4 bases and at J to 4 bases, leaving 11 bases not matched to a gene. Germline V gene sequence: CDR1 SGHNT, CDR2 YYREEE (reference sequence). The CDR3 region is CASSRAGADPYNEQFF. CDR3 sequence (DNA): TGTGCCAGCAGCCGGGCGGGAGCGGACCCATACAATGAGCAGTTCTTC.

This rearrangement joins TRBV27 to TRBJ2-7; 7 nucleotides align to TRBD2. J lost 0 bases, V lost 3 bases, and 8 bases had no gene match. This CDR3 is built from 16 residues. The V gene's germline CDR1 is MNHEY and CDR2 SMNVEV (reference sequence). The CDR3 sequence: CASSLPPGGSSYEQYF. The CDR3 DNA reads TGTGCCAGCAGTTTGCCCCCAGGCGGGAGCTCCTACGAGCAGTACTTC.

The CDR3, as DNA: TGCGCCAGCAGCCAAGGTCCTAAGGTCGGGGAGACCCAGTACTTC. Translating it yields CASSQGPKVGETQYF. This chain joins TRBV4-1 and TRBJ2-5; D gene unclear. The V end lost 1 base, the J end lost 5 bases, and 14 bases lay between the germline ends. CDR1 is MGHRA and CDR2 is YSYEKL in the germline V gene. The CDR3 spans 15 residues.

The gene calls are TRBV7-9 and TRBJ1-1, with no clear D. The CDR3 has 12 amino acids. Trimming took off 1 base at V and 5 bases at J, with 5 bases between the two ends. Per germline, CDR1 SEHNR and CDR2 FQNEAQ (reference sequence). The CDR3 reads CASSLDGTEAFF. In nucleotides, the CDR3 is TGTGCCAGCAGCTTAGATGGAACTGAAGCTTTCTTT.